Each of the 27 T cell receptor beta chains below was sequenced from the same sample in a study of shared clonotypes between healthy human individuals. The data were produced by immunoSEQ multiplex PCR, yet TCRdb's version contains in-frame clones alone and is incomplete. Among roughly 1,500,000 clones listed, around 98.5% were seen once. The specimen sequenced was naive CD4+ T cells sorted from blood. The subset was: CD45RA+ positively selected. The receptors shown here come from a young man in good health.

This chain uses TRBV27 with TRBJ2-1, with 7 positions matching TRBD1. V lost 4 bases to trimming and J lost 13 bases; unmatched junction nucleotides: 10. The CDR3 runs 13 residues. The germline gives CDR1 MNHEY, CDR2 SMNVEV (reference sequence). The CDR3 region has the DNA TGTGCCAGCAGTTCACTAAGGGACAGAAAACAGTTCTTC. Residues: CASSSLRDRKQFF.

The chain combines TRBV7-9 with TRBJ2-7; TRBD2 matches at 8 bases. Germline CDR1 is SEHNR and CDR2 is FQNEAQ (reference sequence). This CDR3 has 12 residues. V trimming: 5 bases; J trimming: 3 bases; junction bases outside the gene matches: 0. CDR3 protein: CASSTSGYEQYF. CDR3 bases: TGTGCCAGCAGCACTAGCGGCTACGAGCAGTACTTC.

The chain employs TRBV7-2 and TRBJ2-5; D call uncertain. This CDR3 region has 14 residues. The V gene lost 5 bases and the J gene lost 5 bases, with 15 bases spanning the gap. Germline V CDR1 and CDR2: SGHTA, FQGNSA. CDR3 amino acids: CASSPMRMRETQYF. The CDR3 DNA is TGTGCCAGCAGCCCGATGAGGATGAGGGAGACCCAGTACTTC. Full variable domain (remainder filled in from reference TRBV7-2 and TRBJ2-5): GAGVSQSPSNKVTEKGKDVELRCDPISGHTALYWYRQSLGQGLEFLIYFQGNSAPDKSGLPSDRFSAERTGGSVSTLTIQRTQQEDSAVYLCASSPMRMRETQYFGPGTRLLVL.

The chain employs TRBV21-1 and TRBJ2-7. TRBV21-1 is a pseudogene segment. The CDR3 spans 8 residues. The DNA for the CDR3 is TGTGCCTTCCCCCGAATCCGTTTC. This codes for CAFPRIRF.

V is TRBV7-6 and J is TRBJ2-1, with D uncertain. Per germline, CDR1 SGHVS and CDR2 FNYEAQ. Deletions cut 6 bases from V and 0 bases from J, with 12 bases between. CDR3 length equals 15 residues. The CDR3 loop is CASSPGADSYNEQFF. The CDR3 DNA is TGTGCCAGCAGTCCAGGAGCTGACTCCTACAATGAGCAGTTCTTC. The full variable domain, rest sourced from reference TRBV7-6 and TRBJ2-1, is GAGVSQSPRYKVTKRGQDVALRCDPISGHVSLYWYRQALGQGPEFLTYFNYEAQQDKSGLPNDRFSAERPEGSISTLTIQRTEQRDSAMYRCASSPGADSYNEQFFGPGTRLTVL.

CDR3 loop: CAWSYRVSYEQYF. The CDR3 bases are TGTGCCTGGAGTTACAGGGTCTCCTACGAGCAGTACTTC. The chain joins TRBV30 to TRBJ2-7; a possible D gene is TRBD1 (6 bases). The CDR3 has 13 residues. Trimming removed 2 bases at V and 0 bases at J, with 8 bases between. Germline V CDR1 and CDR2: GTSNPN, SVGIG (reference sequence). Full variable domain (outside the CDR3, taken from reference TRBV30 and TRBJ2-7): SQTIHQWPATLVQPVGSPLSLECTVEGTSNPNLYWYRQAAGRGLQLLFYSVGIGQISSEVPQNLSASRPQDRQFILSSKKLLLSDSGFYLCAWSYRVSYEQYFGPGTRLTVT.

The chain couples TRBV5-1 to TRBJ1-1, with D uncertain. V lost 0 bases and J lost 0, with 6 bases in between. The CDR3 covers 14 residues. Looked up from germline, CDR1 is SGHRS and CDR2 is YFSETQ. CDR3 residues: CASSLGFMNTEAFF. The CDR3 region has the DNA TGCGCCAGCAGCTTGGGTTTTATGAACACTGAAGCTTTCTTT.

The CDR3 loop reads CASSPSLAAFAYEQYF. The CDR3 DNA reads as TGTGCCAGCTCACCTTCCCTAGCGGCATTCGCCTACGAGCAGTACTTC. The V call is TRBV18, the J call TRBJ2-7, with 7 bases lining up with TRBD2. V dropped 3 bases and J dropped 2; count of bases not matched to a gene: 10. The germline V gene encodes CDR1 KGHSH and CDR2 LQKENI. The CDR3 runs to 16 residues.

The V and J genes are TRBV4-1 and TRBJ2-6; 8 bases match TRBD2. The germline V gene has CDR1 MGHRA and CDR2 YSYEKL. Trimming took 1 base from V and 0 from J; bases not matched to a gene: 8. The CDR3 totals 19 residues. CDR3 loop: CASSQVVLAANSGANVLTF. As DNA, the CDR3 is TGCGCCAGCAGCCAAGTAGTACTAGCGGCAAACTCTGGGGCCAACGTCCTGACTTTC.

This chain joins TRBV5-6 and TRBJ2-3, with D perhaps TRBD1 (6 bases). V was pared by 6 bases and J by 5 bases, with 16 bases between. Germline V CDR1 and CDR2: SGHDT, YYEEEE. This CDR3 has 14 amino acids. The CDR3 DNA follows: TGTGCCAGCACCTATAAGGGGGTAGGAGATACGCAGTATTTT. Amino acids: CASTYKGVGDTQYF. Using reference TRBV5-6 and TRBJ2-3 for the parts outside the CDR3, the full variable domain is DAGVTQSPTHLIKTRGQQVTLRCSPKSGHDTVSWYQQALGQGPQFIFQYYEEEERQRGNFPDRFSGHQFPNYSSELNVNALLLGDSALYLCASTYKGVGDTQYFGPGTRLTVL.

V gene TRBV5-6 combines with J gene TRBJ2-7; TRBD1 matches at 8 bases. CDR1 is SGHDT and CDR2 is YYEEEE in the germline V gene. This CDR3 spans 14 amino acids. The V segment lost 6 bases and the J segment 2 bases; nucleotides outside the gene matches: 7. The CDR3 DNA is TGTGCCAGCACCCAGGGACAGGTAACCTACGAGCAGTACTTC. Its protein is CASTQGQVTYEQYF.

Here the CDR3 reads CASSPDRARAQHF. The CDR3 nucleotides read TGTGCCAGCAGCCCGGACAGGGCTCGGGCCCAGCATTTT. The J gene is TRBJ1-5, the V gene TRBV4-2; TRBD1 agrees at 8 bases. CDR1 and CDR2 from the germline V gene are LGHNA and YNFKEQ. J gave up 11 bases and V 4 bases, and 7 bases lay outside the gene matches. The CDR3 totals 13 residues.

The chain has TRBV5-1 and TRBJ1-5, with D possibly being TRBD1 (6 bases). Trimming removed 4 bases from V and 0 bases from J, with 11 bases in between. From germline, CDR1 is SGHRS and CDR2 YFSETQ. This CDR3 has 15 residues. In DNA, the CDR3 is TGCGCCAGCAGCCCGACAGGATATAGCAATCAGCCCCAGCATTTT. This gives the protein CASSPTGYSNQPQHF.

In this sample, this clone turned up once. The chain carries TRBV5-1 and TRBJ1-1; a possible D gene is TRBD1 (5 bases). CDR1 and CDR2 (germline): SGHRS, YFSETQ. CDR3 length: 17 amino acids. V was clipped by 0 bases and J by 2 bases, with 17 bases between them. CDR3 protein: CASSLAEIGTHNTEAFF. The CDR3, as DNA: TGCGCCAGCAGCTTGGCGGAAATTGGGACCCACAACACTGAAGCTTTCTTT.

The chain combines TRBV12-2 with TRBJ2-7; TRBD2 is the table's D call and was not checked against the DNA. TRBV12-2 is a listed pseudogene. The length of the CDR3 is 19 residues. The CDR3 reads CASRFLTSGSPKGSYEQYF. The CDR3 DNA follows: TGTGCAAGTCGCTTCTTGACTAGCGGGAGTCCCAAAGGGTCCTACGAGCAGTACTTC.

In this sample, this clone turned up once. This chain connects TRBV28 to TRBJ2-7, with 7 nucleotides matching TRBD1. Germline CDR1 and CDR2: MDHEN and SYDVKM. Losses at the gene ends were 8 bases for V and 5 bases for J; bases not matched to a gene: 6. This CDR3 spans 12 amino acids. The CDR3 spells CASAMTGNEQYF. In DNA, the CDR3 is TGTGCCAGCGCGATGACAGGGAACGAGCAGTACTTC.

This rearrangement joins TRBV5-4 to TRBJ2-7; D is perhaps TRBD2 (6 bases). Trimming left V 2 bases short and J 0 bases short, with 12 bases between. Per the germline V gene, CDR1 is SGHNT and CDR2 is YYREEE (reference sequence). The CDR3 contains 15 residues. CDR3 protein: CASSFRRGNSYEQYF. The CDR3 bases are TGTGCCAGCAGCTTCAGGCGGGGAAACTCCTACGAGCAGTACTTC. Complete variable domain (other parts from reference TRBV5-4 and TRBJ2-7): ETGVTQSPTHLIKTRGQQVTLRCSSQSGHNTVSWYQQALGQGPQFIFQYYREEENGRGNFPPRFSGLQFPNYSSELNVNALELDDSALYLCASSFRRGNSYEQYFGPGTRLTVT.

This clone was seen only once. The chain joins TRBV18 to TRBJ2-5, with TRBD1 as a possible D gene (6 bases). V lost 3 bases and J lost 2, with 16 bases in between. Per germline, CDR1 KGHSH and CDR2 LQKENI. The CDR3 length is 16 residues. CDR3 in amino acids: CASSPLVQGTQETQYF. CDR3 DNA: TGTGCCAGCTCACCCCTAGTGCAGGGGACACAAGAGACCCAGTACTTC.

Only one count was recorded for this clone. The V gene is TRBV21-1, the J gene TRBJ2-7; no check of the table's D call, TRBD1, against the DNA was made. TRBV21-1 counts as a pseudogene. This CDR3 is 17 amino acids long. The CDR3 loop is CASSKVDLTAQNYEQYF. CDR3 nucleotide sequence: TGTGCCAGCAGCAAAGTTGATTTGACAGCTCAAAACTACGAGCAGTACTTC.

The J gene is TRBJ2-2, the V gene TRBV7-2; D may be TRBD1 (6 bases). The CDR3 loop spans 16 amino acids. Between the trimmed V and J ends, which lost 2 bases and 2 bases, there was a span of 12 bases. CDR1 is SGHTA, CDR2 FQGNSA, per germline. CDR3 DNA: TGTGCCAGCAGCTTATCATTAGGGACAAACACCGGGGAGCTGTTTTTT. This encodes CASSLSLGTNTGELFF.

The gene calls are TRBV7-2 and TRBJ2-5; D tentatively reads TRBD1 or TRBD2 (5 bases each). Germline lookup yields CDR1 SGHTA and CDR2 FQGNSA. V was cut by 7 bases and J by 3 bases, with 15 bases left in between. CDR3 length: 14 amino acids. The CDR3 sequence: CASNPRGPEETQYF. CDR3 bases: TGTGCCAGCAACCCGAGGGGTCCTGAAGAGACCCAGTACTTC. Full variable domain (missing parts from reference TRBV7-2 and TRBJ2-5): GAGVSQSPSNKVTEKGKDVELRCDPISGHTALYWYRQSLGQGLEFLIYFQGNSAPDKSGLPSDRFSAERTGGSVSTLTIQRTQQEDSAVYLCASNPRGPEETQYFGPGTRLLVL.

To note about this clone: The same CDR3 is also encoded by other DNA sequences in this sample. The chain joins TRBV9 to TRBJ2-5; tentatively, D is TRBD2 (5 bases). This CDR3 contains 15 residues. Germline CDR1 reads SGDLS; CDR2 reads YYNGEE. V lost 0 bases to trimming and J lost 1 base, with 10 bases between them. CDR3 amino acids: CASSVAPDSQETQYF. CDR3 nucleotide sequence: TGTGCCAGCAGCGTAGCTCCGGACTCCCAAGAGACCCAGTACTTC.

The V call is TRBV15, the J call TRBJ2-7; TRBD2 matches 7 bases. V lost 5 bases, J lost 0 bases, and 4 bases stayed unmatched. There are 14 residues in the CDR3. The germline V gene has CDR1 LNHNV and CDR2 YYDKDF (reference sequence). CDR3 amino acids: CATSQKRDSYEQYF. CDR3 nucleotide sequence: TGTGCCACCAGCCAAAAGCGGGACTCCTACGAGCAGTACTTC.

J is TRBJ2-1 and V is TRBV14; D uncertain. V lost 3 bases and J 4 bases, leaving 13 bases between the germline ends. Per germline, CDR1 SGHDN and CDR2 FVKESK. This CDR3 spans 15 amino acids. CDR3 residues: CASSHSPGSYNEQFF. CDR3 DNA sequence: TGTGCCAGCAGCCACTCTCCAGGCTCGTACAATGAGCAGTTCTTC.

The V and J genes are TRBV5-1 and TRBJ2-2; D is uncertain. Germline V gene data show CDR1 as SGHRS and CDR2 as YFSETQ. The CDR3 has 14 residues. V gave up 0 bases and J gave up 9 bases, with 12 bases separating them. The CDR3 protein is CASSLDTSPRELFF. The CDR3, as DNA: TGCGCCAGCAGCTTGGACACCTCGCCAAGGGAGCTGTTTTTT.

The chain joins TRBV5-1 to TRBJ2-5, with D perhaps TRBD1 (6 bases). Trimming shortened V by 4 bases and J by 5 bases, and 12 bases separated the two germline ends. This CDR3 is 13 amino acids long. The germline V gene encodes CDR1 SGHRS and CDR2 YFSETQ. This chain's CDR3 is CASSHDRIETQYF. The CDR3 DNA sequence: TGCGCCAGCAGCCACGACAGGATTGAGACCCAGTACTTC.

The chain recombines TRBV7-9 with TRBJ2-2; D is unclear. This CDR3 has 13 amino acids. Germline V gene lookup returns CDR1 SEHNR and CDR2 FQNEAQ (reference sequence). Trimming left V 5 bases short and J 5 bases short, with 9 bases between. Here the CDR3 DNA reads TGTGCCAGCAGCCGACAAGGGACCGGGGAGCTGTTTTTT. Its protein product is CASSRQGTGELFF.